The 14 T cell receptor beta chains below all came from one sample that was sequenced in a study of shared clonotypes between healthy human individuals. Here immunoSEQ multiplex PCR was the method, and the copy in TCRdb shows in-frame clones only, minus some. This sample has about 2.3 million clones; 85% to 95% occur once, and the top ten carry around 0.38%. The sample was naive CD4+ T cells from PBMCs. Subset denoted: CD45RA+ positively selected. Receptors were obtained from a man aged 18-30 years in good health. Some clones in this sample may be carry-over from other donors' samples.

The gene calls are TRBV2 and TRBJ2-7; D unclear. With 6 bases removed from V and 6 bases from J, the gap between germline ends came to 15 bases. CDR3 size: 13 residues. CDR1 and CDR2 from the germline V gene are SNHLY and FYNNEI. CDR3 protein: CASRRTVTGEQYF. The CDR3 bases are TGTGCCAGCAGGAGGACCGTCACGGGCGAGCAGTACTTC.

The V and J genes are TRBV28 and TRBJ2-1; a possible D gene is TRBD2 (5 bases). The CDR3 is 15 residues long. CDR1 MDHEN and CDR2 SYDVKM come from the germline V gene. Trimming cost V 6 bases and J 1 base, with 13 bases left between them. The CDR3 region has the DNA TGTGCCAGCAGGGTGGAGGAGTTATCCTACAATGAGCAGTTCTTC. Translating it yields CASRVEELSYNEQFF.

As DNA, the CDR3 is TGTGCCAGCAGTTACGGGACAGGGTCGTACGAGCAGTACTTC. Amino acids: CASSYGTGSYEQYF. J is TRBJ2-7 and V is TRBV27; 9 nucleotides line up with TRBD1. The germline V gene encodes CDR1 MNHEY and CDR2 SMNVEV (reference sequence). The CDR3 covers 14 residues. V dropped 4 bases and J dropped 4; count of bases not matched to a gene: 5.

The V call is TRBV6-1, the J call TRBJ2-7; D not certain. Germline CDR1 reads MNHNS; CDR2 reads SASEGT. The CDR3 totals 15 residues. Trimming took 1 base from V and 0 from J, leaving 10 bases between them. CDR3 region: CASSEGGRLSYEQYF. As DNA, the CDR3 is TGTGCCAGCAGTGAAGGTGGCAGGCTCTCCTACGAGCAGTACTTC.

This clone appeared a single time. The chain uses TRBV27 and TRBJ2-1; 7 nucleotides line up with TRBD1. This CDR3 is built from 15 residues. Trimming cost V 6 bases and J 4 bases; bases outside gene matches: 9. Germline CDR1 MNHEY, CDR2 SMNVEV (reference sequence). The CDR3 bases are TGTGCCAGCAGCAATGACAGGGATCATTACAATGAGCAGTTCTTC. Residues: CASSNDRDHYNEQFF.

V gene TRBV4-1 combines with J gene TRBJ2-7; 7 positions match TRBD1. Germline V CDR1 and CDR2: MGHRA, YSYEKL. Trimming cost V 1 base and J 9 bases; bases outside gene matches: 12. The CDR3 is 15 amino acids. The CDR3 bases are TGCGCCAGCAGCCAAGGAACAGGGGCGCCAGAGGGGCAGTACTTC. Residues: CASSQGTGAPEGQYF.

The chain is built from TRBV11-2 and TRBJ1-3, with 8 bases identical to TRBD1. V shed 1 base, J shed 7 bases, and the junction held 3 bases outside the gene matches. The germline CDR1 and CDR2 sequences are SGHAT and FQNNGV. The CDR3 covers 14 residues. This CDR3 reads CASSLGQGRNTIYF. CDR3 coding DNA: TGTGCCAGCAGCTTAGGACAGGGGAGGAACACCATATATTTT.

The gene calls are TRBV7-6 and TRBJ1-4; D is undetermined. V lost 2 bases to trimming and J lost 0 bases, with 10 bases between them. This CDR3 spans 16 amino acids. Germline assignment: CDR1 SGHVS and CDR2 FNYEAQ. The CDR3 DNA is TGTGCCAGCAGCTTATCCCCGCCCTCAACTAATGAAAAACTGTTTTTT. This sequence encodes CASSLSPPSTNEKLFF.

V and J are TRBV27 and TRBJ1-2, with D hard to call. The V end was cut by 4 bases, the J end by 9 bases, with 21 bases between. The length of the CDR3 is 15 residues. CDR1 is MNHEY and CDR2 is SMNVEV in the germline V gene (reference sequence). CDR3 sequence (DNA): TGTGCCAGCAGTTCACGGTGGGGAGCCGCCGGGAGCTACACCTTC. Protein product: CASSSRWGAAGSYTF.

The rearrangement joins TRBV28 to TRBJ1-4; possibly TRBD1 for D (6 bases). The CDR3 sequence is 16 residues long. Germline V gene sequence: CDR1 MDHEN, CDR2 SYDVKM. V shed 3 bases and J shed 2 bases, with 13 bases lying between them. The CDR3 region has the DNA TGTGCCAGCAGTTTGGGCAGGGGCAGGACTAATGAAAAACTGTTTTTT. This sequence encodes CASSLGRGRTNEKLFF.

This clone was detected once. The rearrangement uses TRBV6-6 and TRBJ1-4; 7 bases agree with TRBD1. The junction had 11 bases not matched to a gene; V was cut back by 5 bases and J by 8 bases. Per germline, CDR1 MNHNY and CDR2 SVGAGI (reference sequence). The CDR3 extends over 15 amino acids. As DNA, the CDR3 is TGTGCCAGCAGTCCAGGGACAGCCGGCGGGGAAAAACTGTTTTTT. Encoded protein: CASSPGTAGGEKLFF.

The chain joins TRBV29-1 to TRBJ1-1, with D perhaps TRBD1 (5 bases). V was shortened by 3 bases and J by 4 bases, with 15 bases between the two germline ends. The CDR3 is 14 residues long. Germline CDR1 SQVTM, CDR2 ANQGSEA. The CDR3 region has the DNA TGCAGCGTTGACGAAGGAGGGCAGGGCACTGAAGCTTTCTTT. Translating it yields CSVDEGGQGTEAFF.

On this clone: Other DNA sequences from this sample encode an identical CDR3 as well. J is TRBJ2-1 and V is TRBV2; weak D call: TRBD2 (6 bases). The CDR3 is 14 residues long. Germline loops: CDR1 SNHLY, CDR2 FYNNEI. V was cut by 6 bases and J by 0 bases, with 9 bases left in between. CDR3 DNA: TGTGCCAGCAGGGGACTCAGCTCCTACAATGAGCAGTTCTTC. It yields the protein CASRGLSSYNEQFF.

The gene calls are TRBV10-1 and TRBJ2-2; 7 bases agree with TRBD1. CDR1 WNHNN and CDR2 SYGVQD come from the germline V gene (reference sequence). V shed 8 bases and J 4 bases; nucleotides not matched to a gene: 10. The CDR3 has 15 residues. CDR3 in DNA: TGCGCCAGCTCAACCGACAGGGTAGGCACCGGGGAGCTGTTTTTT. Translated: CASSTDRVGTGELFF.